Shown below are 19 T cell receptor beta chains from a single sample sequenced in a study of beta chain features in type 1 diabetes. Study-level findings and limits: In all four CD4+ subsets, TCRB CDR3 length was significantly, moderately reduced in type 1 diabetes.

Antigens of these TCRs are unknown. Isolated RNA was reverse transcribed in full, so expressed TCRB transcripts were sequenced. Sequencing was performed with immunoSEQ multiplex PCR; in TCRdb, only in-frame clones are kept and a portion is missing. The data show hundreds of thousands of clones, about 14% seen once. The sequenced sample consisted of naive CD4+ T cells from blood. Receptors were obtained from a young man with type 1 diabetes.

J is TRBJ2-5 and V is TRBV6-6; D is perhaps TRBD1 (5 bases). The CDR3 length is 15 residues. Germline V gene sequence: CDR1 MNHNY, CDR2 SVGAGI (reference sequence). V shed 2 bases and J shed 5 bases, with 15 bases lying between them. The CDR3 loop reads CASSYGQGLRETQYF. The CDR3 nucleotides read TGTGCCAGCAGTTACGGCCAGGGTCTCAGGGAGACCCAGTACTTC.

This clone has only a few counts. The chain carries TRBV5-1 and TRBJ2-5; D may be TRBD1 or TRBD2 (5 bases each). Germline loops: CDR1 SGHRS, CDR2 YFSETQ. V shed 2 bases and J shed 4 bases, with 12 bases lying between them. The CDR3 totals 14 residues. The CDR3 reads CASSLSGRVETQYF. CDR3 in DNA: TGCGCCAGCAGCTTATCGGGACGGGTAGAGACCCAGTACTTC.

This clone was found a few times. This chain joins TRBV7-9 and TRBJ1-2; the match to TRBD1 covers 9 bases. The CDR3 totals 16 residues. Looked up from germline, CDR1 is SEHNR and CDR2 is FQNEAQ (reference sequence). Trimming cost V 6 bases and J 4 bases; bases outside gene matches: 12. As DNA, the CDR3 is TGTGCCAGCAGTCGATTACCGGGACAGGGAGGCTATGGCTACACCTTC. It encodes CASSRLPGQGGYGYTF. The complete variable domain, with remaining parts taken from reference TRBV7-9 and TRBJ1-2, reads DTGVSQNPRHKITKRGQNVTFRCDPISEHNRLYWYRQTLGQGPEFLTYFQNEAQLEKSRLLSDRFSAERPKGSFSTLEIQRTEQGDSAMYLCASSRLPGQGGYGYTFGSGTRLTVV.

V is TRBV18 and J is TRBJ1-6; tentatively, D is TRBD1 (6 bases). Germline CDR1 KGHSH, CDR2 LQKENI. Trimming removed 6 bases from V and 8 bases from J, with 14 bases in between. The CDR3 totals 14 residues. CDR3 region: CASSVNRDDSPLHF. Here the CDR3 DNA reads TGTGCCAGCTCCGTGAACAGGGACGATTCACCCCTCCACTTT.

This clone came up a few times. This rearrangement joins TRBV18 to TRBJ2-5; D possibly uses TRBD1 or TRBD2 (5 bases each). CDR1 KGHSH and CDR2 LQKENI come from the germline V gene. The CDR3 totals 14 residues. The ends were cut back, 1 base at V and 6 bases at J, with 12 bases in the middle. The CDR3 DNA reads TGTGCCAGCTCACCACAAGTCGAGGGGAAGACCCAGTACTTC. Residues: CASSPQVEGKTQYF.

J is TRBJ1-1 and V is TRBV15; a weak D match, TRBD1 (6 bases). Germline values: CDR1 LNHNV, CDR2 YYDKDF (reference sequence). This CDR3 has 12 residues. Trimming pared 3 bases from V and 6 bases from J, leaving 8 bases between. CDR3 sequence (DNA): TGTGCCACCAGCAGGGCAGGGGCTGAAGCTTTCTTT. Encoded protein: CATSRAGAEAFF.

The chain employs TRBV5-4 and TRBJ2-7, with 11 bases aligning to TRBD2. Germline trimming cut 4 bases from V and 0 bases from J; bases unmatched to any gene: 6. The CDR3 totals 16 residues. CDR1 SGHNT and CDR2 YYREEE come from the germline V gene (reference sequence). The CDR3 is CASSTGLAASSYEQYF. The CDR3, as DNA: TGTGCCAGCAGCACGGGACTAGCGGCGAGCTCCTACGAGCAGTACTTC.

This rearrangement joins TRBV7-2 to TRBJ1-2; D is possibly TRBD1 (6 bases). Germline-derived CDR1 and CDR2 are SGHTA and FQGNSA. V lost 8 bases, J lost 5 bases, and 12 bases lay in between. This CDR3 spans 12 amino acids. DNA for the CDR3: TGTGCCAGCGCGGACAGTCTTTATGGCTACACCTTC. Its protein product is CASADSLYGYTF.

For the CDR3, the DNA is TGTGCCAGCAGACGCGAAGAAGCCAAAAACATTCAGTACTTC. Translation: CASRREEAKNIQYF. J is TRBJ2-4 and V is TRBV6-6; D is ambiguous. Germline CDR1 reads MNHNY; CDR2 reads SVGAGI (reference sequence). This CDR3 comprises 14 residues. The V gene lost 6 bases and the J gene lost 0 bases, with 9 bases spanning the gap.

A note on this clone: The sample carries other DNA sequences with the same CDR3. The genes are TRBV6-5 and TRBJ2-7; possibly TRBD2 for D (5 bases). The CDR3 loop spans 15 amino acids. The ends were cut back, 2 bases at V and 0 bases at J, with 11 bases in the middle. CDR1 and CDR2 (germline): MNHEY, SVGAGI. The CDR3 nucleotides are TGTGCCAGCAGTTACAGAGGTGGGAGCTCCTACGAGCAGTACTTC. Translation gives CASSYRGGSSYEQYF.

This clone was picked up a small number of times. The chain uses TRBV6-1 and TRBJ1-2; 9 positions agree with TRBD1. The germline gives CDR1 MNHNS, CDR2 SASEGT. Trimming took 8 bases from V and 4 from J; bases not matched to a gene: 5. The CDR3 contains 13 residues. CDR3 protein: CASLGDRAYGYTF. Here the CDR3 DNA reads TGTGCCAGCCTGGGGGACAGGGCCTATGGCTACACCTTC.

This clone was seen more than once but under ten times. V is TRBV13 and J is TRBJ1-6; D might be TRBD1 (5 bases). The V gene lost 1 base and the J gene lost 10 bases, with 14 bases spanning the gap. The CDR3 is 15 residues long. Germline V lookup: CDR1 PRHDT, CDR2 FYEKMQ (reference sequence). CDR3 in DNA: TGTGCCAGCAGCTTAGACGGGGGGATGGGGTCACCCCTCCACTTT. Protein: CASSLDGGMGSPLHF. The whole variable domain, remainder taken from reference TRBV13 and TRBJ1-6, is AAGVIQSPRHLIKEKRETATLKCYPIPRHDTVYWYQQGPGQDPQFLISFYEKMQSDKGSIPDRFSAQQFSDYHSELNMSSLELGDSALYFCASSLDGGMGSPLHFGNGTRLTVT.

The genes are TRBV5-1 and TRBJ2-5; D gene unclear. Trimming stripped 0 bases from V and 1 base from J, with 7 bases between. This CDR3 has 14 amino acids. CDR1 is SGHRS, CDR2 YFSETQ, per germline. The DNA for the CDR3 is TGCGCCAGCAGCTTGGCAGAGCTCCAAGAGACCCAGTACTTC. Amino acid sequence: CASSLAELQETQYF.

This clone appeared a few times. A read error may produce the germline difference seen at one junction end. This chain connects TRBV9 to TRBJ2-2; 8 bases agree with TRBD1. The CDR3 runs 16 residues. Germline V lookup: CDR1 SGDLS, CDR2 YYNGEE. The CDR3 is CASSAPRTGNAGELFF. CDR3 sequence (DNA): TGTGCCAGCAGCGCCCCCAGGACAGGGAACGCCGGGGAGCTGTTTTTT.

The J gene is TRBJ2-5, the V gene TRBV7-2; D may correspond to TRBD1 or TRBD2 (7 bases each). The V and J ends lost 7 bases and 4 bases respectively, with 22 bases between them. Germline CDR1 reads SGHTA; CDR2 reads FQGNSA. The CDR3 has 16 residues. The CDR3 is CASTPQGGAQGETQYF. CDR3 coding DNA: TGTGCCAGCACCCCCCAGGGGGGGGCCCAGGGAGAGACCCAGTACTTC. Full variable domain (remainder filled in from reference TRBV7-2 and TRBJ2-5): GAGVSQSPSNKVTEKGKDVELRCDPISGHTALYWYRQSLGQGLEFLIYFQGNSAPDKSGLPSDRFSAERTGGSVSTLTIQRTQQEDSAVYLCASTPQGGAQGETQYFGPGTRLLVL.

This sequence joins TRBV19 and TRBJ2-1; possibly TRBD2 for D (6 bases). The CDR3 extends over 16 amino acids. Germline CDR1 reads LNHDA; CDR2 reads SQIVND (reference sequence). V was cut by 1 base and J by 4 bases, with 14 bases left in between. CDR3 in amino acids: CASSIAVAGRYNEQFF. Written as DNA, the CDR3 is TGTGCCAGTAGTATAGCGGTGGCGGGGCGATACAATGAGCAGTTCTTC.

This chain uses TRBV5-1 with TRBJ1-5, with D tentatively TRBD1 (5 bases). Germline CDR1 and CDR2: SGHRS and YFSETQ. The CDR3 sequence is 15 residues long. V lost 0 bases, J lost 4 bases, and 11 bases lay in between. CDR3 sequence: CASSLDFGGNQPQHF. CDR3 coding DNA: TGCGCCAGCAGCTTGGATTTTGGGGGTAATCAGCCCCAGCATTTT. The whole variable domain, filled in from reference TRBV5-1 and TRBJ1-5, reads KAGVTQTPRYLIKTRGQQVTLSCSPISGHRSVSWYQQTPGQGLQFLFEYFSETQRNKGNFPGRFSGRQFSNSRSEMNVSTLELGDSALYLCASSLDFGGNQPQHFGDGTRLSIL.

This clone was counted only a few times. The V and J genes are TRBV6-1 and TRBJ2-7; 10 nucleotides match TRBD1. CDR1 and CDR2 from the germline V gene are MNHNS and SASEGT. CDR3 length equals 14 residues. J gave up 7 bases and V 4 bases, and 7 bases lay outside the gene matches. The CDR3: CASSAGTGEDEQYF. The CDR3 nucleotides read TGTGCCAGCAGTGCTGGGACAGGGGAGGATGAGCAGTACTTC.

V gene TRBV18 combines with J gene TRBJ2-7; 7 positions match TRBD1. Germline trimming cut 3 bases from V and 3 bases from J; bases unmatched to any gene: 5. This CDR3 contains 14 residues. Germline V gene sequence: CDR1 KGHSH, CDR2 LQKENI. CDR3 region: CASSPRDSNYEQYF. The DNA of the CDR3 is TGTGCCAGCTCACCCCGGGACAGCAACTACGAGCAGTACTTC. The full variable domain, in which reference TRBV18 and TRBJ2-7 provide the parts outside the CDR3, is NAGVMQNPRHLVRRRGQEARLRCSPMKGHSHVYWYRQLPEEGLKFMVYLQKENIIDESGMPKERFSAEFPKEGPSILRIQQVVRGDSAAYFCASSPRDSNYEQYFGPGTRLTVT.